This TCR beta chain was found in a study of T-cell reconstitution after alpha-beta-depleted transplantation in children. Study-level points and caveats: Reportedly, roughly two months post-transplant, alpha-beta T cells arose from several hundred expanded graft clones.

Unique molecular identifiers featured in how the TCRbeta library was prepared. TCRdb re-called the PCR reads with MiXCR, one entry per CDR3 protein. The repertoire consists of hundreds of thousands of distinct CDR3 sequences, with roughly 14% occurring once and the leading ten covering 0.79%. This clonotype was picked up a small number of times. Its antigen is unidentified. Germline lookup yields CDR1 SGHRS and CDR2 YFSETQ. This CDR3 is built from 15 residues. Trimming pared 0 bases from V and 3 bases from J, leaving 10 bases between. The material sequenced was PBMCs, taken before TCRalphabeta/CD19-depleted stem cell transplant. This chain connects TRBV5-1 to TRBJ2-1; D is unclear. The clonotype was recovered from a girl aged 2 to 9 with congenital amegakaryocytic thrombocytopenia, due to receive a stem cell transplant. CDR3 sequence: CASSLAVTDYNEQFF. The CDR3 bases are TGCGCCAGCAGCTTGGCCGTGACGGACTACAATGAGCAGTTCTTC.